The TCR beta chain described here comes from a study of T cell changes during pregnancy in multiple sclerosis. Sequenced by immunoSEQ multiplex PCR; TCRdb stores in-frame clones only, minus some. The table has 40,000 to 60,000 clones, 80% to 95% seen once; the top ten hold 0.99%. The CDR3 extends over 16 amino acids. The germline CDR1 and CDR2 sequences are MNHEY and SVGAGI. J lost 6 bases, V lost 0 bases, and 10 bases had no gene match. The source is a female donor with multiple sclerosis, enrolled in a pregnancy study. The V and J genes are TRBV6-5 and TRBJ1-2; TRBD1 matches 7 bases. Sequenced here: peripheral blood, sampled after pregnancy. The CDR3 here is CASSYSIGPGQNGYTF. The CDR3 DNA reads as TGTGCCAGCAGTTACTCGATTGGGCCGGGACAGAATGGCTACACCTTC.